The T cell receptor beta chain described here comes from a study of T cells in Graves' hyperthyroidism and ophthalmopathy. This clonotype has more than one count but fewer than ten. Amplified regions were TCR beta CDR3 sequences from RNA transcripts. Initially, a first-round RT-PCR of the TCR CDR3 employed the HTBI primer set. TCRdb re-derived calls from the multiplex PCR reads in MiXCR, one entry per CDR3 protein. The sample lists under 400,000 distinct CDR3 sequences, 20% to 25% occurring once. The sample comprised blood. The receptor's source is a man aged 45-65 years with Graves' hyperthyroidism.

The DNA of the CDR3 is TGCAGTGCTAGAGATGACGGGACTAGCGGGAGCGAGCAGTACTTC. This translates into CSARDDGTSGSEQYF. The chain carries TRBV20-1 and TRBJ2-7, with 14 bases aligning to TRBD2. Germline values: CDR1 DFQATT, CDR2 SNEGSKA (reference sequence). J gave up 6 bases and V 0 bases, and 4 bases lay outside the gene matches. There are 15 residues in the CDR3.